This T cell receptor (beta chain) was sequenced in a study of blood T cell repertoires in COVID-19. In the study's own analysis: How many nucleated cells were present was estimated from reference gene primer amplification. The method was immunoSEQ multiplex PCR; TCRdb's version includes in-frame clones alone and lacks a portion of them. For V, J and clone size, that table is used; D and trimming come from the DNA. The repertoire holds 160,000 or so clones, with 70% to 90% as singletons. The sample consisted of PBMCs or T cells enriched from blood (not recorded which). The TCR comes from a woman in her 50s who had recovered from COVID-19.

The CDR3 nucleotides read TGTGCCAGCAGTGCTCCGGGGGGAGGTCCCGCAGATACGCAGTATTTT. It encodes CASSAPGGGPADTQYF. This sequence joins TRBV6-2 or TRBV6-3 and TRBJ2-3; the match to TRBD2 covers 7 bases. V trimming: 5 bases; J trimming: 4 bases; junction bases outside the gene matches: 12. The germline V gene has CDR1 MNHEY and CDR2 SVGEGT. The CDR3 spans 16 residues.